A single sample gave rise to the 18 T cell receptor beta chains below, sequenced in a study of cytomegalovirus exposure and HLA in healthy donors (dated by TCRdb to about 2017). The library came from the immunoSEQ multiplex PCR assay. For the multiplex PCR, a mixture combining 60 forward primers for TCR Vbeta segments and 13 reverse primers for TCR Jbeta segments was used. Here the immuneACCESS table is served through TCRdb, limited to in-frame sequences with V and J called. Missing clones are a known gap in these copies; in checked studies unresolved V genes cover under half, and the rest lacks a known reason. The sample records about 180,000 clones, about 72% of which are singletons. Over 2% of the sample goes to the ten largest clones. Sequenced: PBMCs. These receptors all come from a human donor in good health.

V and J are TRBV5-4 and TRBJ2-7, with TRBD1 matching 8 bases. The better agreement between TRBJ2-5 and the DNA end casts doubt on the J call. The CDR3 is 15 residues long. Germline V gene data show CDR1 as SGHNT and CDR2 as YYREEE (reference sequence). CDR3 protein: CASSARDRSEETQYF. For the CDR3, the DNA is TGTGCCAGCAGCGCCCGGGACAGGTCAGAAGAGACCCAGTACTTC.

The chain combines TRBV5-4 with TRBJ2-2; TRBD2 matches 9 bases. This CDR3 spans 15 amino acids. Trimming took 2 bases from V and 4 from J; bases not matched to a gene: 3. Germline CDR1 SGHNT, CDR2 YYREEE (reference sequence). The CDR3 loop is CASSLAGGSTGELFF. DNA of the CDR3: TGTGCCAGCAGCTTAGCGGGAGGTAGCACCGGGGAGCTGTTTTTT. The full variable domain, rest sourced from reference TRBV5-4 and TRBJ2-2, is ETGVTQSPTHLIKTRGQQVTLRCSSQSGHNTVSWYQQALGQGPQFIFQYYREEENGRGNFPPRFSGLQFPNYSSELNVNALELDDSALYLCASSLAGGSTGELFFGEGSRLTVL.

V usage is TRBV9 and J usage is TRBJ1-2, with 8 bases fitting TRBD1. The trim removed 4 bases at V and 8 bases at J, leaving 13 bases unmatched. This CDR3 spans 15 amino acids. Germline V gene data show CDR1 as SGDLS and CDR2 as YYNGEE. The chain's CDR3 is CASSTPGGAIEGYTF. CDR3 nucleotides: TGTGCCAGCAGCACCCCAGGGGGCGCGATTGAAGGCTACACCTTC.

This clone was counted between two and nine times. The chain couples TRBV7-2 to TRBJ1-2; the match to TRBD1 covers 9 bases. Germline trimming cut 5 bases from V and 2 bases from J; bases unmatched to any gene: 6. The CDR3 is 15 residues long. Germline CDR1 SGHTA, CDR2 FQGNSA. The CDR3 sequence: CASSPGTGINYGYTF. CDR3 coding DNA: TGTGCCAGCAGCCCCGGGACAGGGATAAACTATGGCTACACCTTC.

The V call is TRBV14, the J call TRBJ2-5, with D possibly matching TRBD2 (5 bases). Per germline, CDR1 SGHDN and CDR2 FVKESK. There are 13 residues in the CDR3. V was trimmed by 1 base and J by 5 bases, leaving 8 bases between them. The CDR3 DNA follows: TGTGCCAGCAGCCAAGGAGGGTTCGAGACCCAGTACTTC. This translates into CASSQGGFETQYF.

V and J are TRBV5-1 and TRBJ2-3, with 11 bases aligning to TRBD2. Germline CDR1 is SGHRS and CDR2 is YFSETQ. The V and J ends lost 0 bases and 4 bases, in that order; junction bases with no gene match: 10. There are 18 residues in the CDR3. CDR3 bases: TGCGCCAGCAGCTTGGGGTCTAGCGGGGGGACCTGGGCAGATACGCAGTATTTT. This gives the protein CASSLGSSGGTWADTQYF.

V usage is TRBV6-1 and J usage is TRBJ2-7; 7 nucleotides match TRBD1. The CDR3 covers 14 residues. V was pared by 4 bases and J by 1 base, with 4 bases of the junction left unmatched. Germline assignment: CDR1 MNHNS and CDR2 SASEGT. As DNA, the CDR3 is TGTGCCAGCAGTGCACCGGGACAGTCCTACGAGCAGTACTTC. This gives the protein CASSAPGQSYEQYF.

The chain links TRBV5-5 to TRBJ2-5; TRBD1 is a possible D gene (5 bases). This CDR3 contains 15 residues. Germline lookup yields CDR1 SGHKS and CDR2 YYEKEE (reference sequence). Trimming removed 0 bases from V and 3 bases from J, with 12 bases in between. The CDR3 is CASSLDSVREETQYF. The CDR3 DNA follows: TGTGCCAGCAGCTTGGATAGTGTCAGGGAAGAGACCCAGTACTTC.

This sequence joins TRBV7-2 and TRBJ1-1; D is perhaps TRBD1 (5 bases). V was shortened by 5 bases and J by 2 bases, with 15 bases between the two germline ends. This CDR3 contains 15 residues. The germline V gene encodes CDR1 SGHTA and CDR2 FQGNSA. For the CDR3, the DNA is TGTGCCAGCAGCCTCTCGACAGCTTTCAACACTGAAGCTTTCTTT. Protein product: CASSLSTAFNTEAFF.

This clone was detected a few times. The chain is built from TRBV9 and TRBJ2-1, with TRBD1 as a possible D gene (6 bases). The CDR3 consists of 16 residues. V was clipped by 1 base and J by 0 bases, with 11 bases between them. Germline V gene lookup returns CDR1 SGDLS and CDR2 YYNGEE. CDR3 loop: CASSVSRDISYNEQFF. The CDR3 DNA sequence: TGTGCCAGCAGCGTATCCCGGGACATCTCCTACAATGAGCAGTTCTTC. Drawing the rest from reference TRBV9 and TRBJ2-1, the complete variable domain is DSGVTQTPKHLITATGQRVTLRCSPRSGDLSVYWYQQSLDQGLQFLIQYYNGEERAKGNILERFSAQQFPDLHSELNLSSLELGDSALYFCASSVSRDISYNEQFFGPGTRLTVL.

The chain couples TRBV27 to TRBJ1-5; no reliable D call. V dropped 5 bases and J dropped 7 bases, with 12 bases sitting between them. The CDR3 has 13 amino acids. The germline V gene encodes CDR1 MNHEY and CDR2 SMNVEV (reference sequence). CDR3 coding DNA: TGTGCCAGCAGTCTCGGGGTGTGGCAGCCCCAGCATTTT. Its translation is CASSLGVWQPQHF.

About this clone itself: Germline is not matched at one junction end, which may reflect a read error. The V call is TRBV5-1, the J call TRBJ2-6; 10 bases are shared with TRBD1. CDR3 size: 15 residues. Looked up from germline, CDR1 is SGHRS and CDR2 is YFSETQ. This CDR3 reads CASSLSRTGGNVLTF. The CDR3 DNA follows: TGCGCCAGCAGCTTGTCCCGGACAGGGGGCAACGTCCTGACTTTC.

About this clone: Other DNA sequences within the sample encode an identical CDR3. The chain joins TRBV29-1 to TRBJ2-1; possible D gene TRBD2, 6 bases. This CDR3 has 13 residues. The V gene's germline CDR1 is SQVTM and CDR2 ANQGSEA. Between the trimmed V and J ends, which lost 6 bases and 0 bases, there was a span of 9 bases. The CDR3 DNA is TGCAGCGTGGGGGGTCTCTCCTACAATGAGCAGTTCTTC. It specifies CSVGGLSYNEQFF.

V usage is TRBV6-5 and J usage is TRBJ1-4, with 11 bases aligning to TRBD1. With 2 bases clipped from V and 8 bases from J, the junction kept 4 bases outside the gene matches. The CDR3 sequence is 15 residues long. Germline V CDR1 and CDR2: MNHEY, SVGAGI. The chain's CDR3 is CASSYGQGAIEKLFF. The CDR3, as DNA: TGTGCCAGCAGTTACGGACAGGGGGCGATCGAAAAACTGTTTTTT.

J is TRBJ1-2 and V is TRBV28, with TRBD1 matching 8 bases. The trim removed 6 bases at V and 4 bases at J, leaving 4 bases unmatched. CDR1 is MDHEN, CDR2 SYDVKM, per germline. This CDR3 region has 13 residues. This chain's CDR3 is CASSRQGFYGYTF. As DNA, the CDR3 is TGTGCCAGCAGCCGACAGGGGTTCTATGGCTACACCTTC.

CDR3 in DNA: TGTGCCAGCAACCTGGAGGGGTCGGGGAATTCACCCCTCCACTTT. It is translated as CASNLEGSGNSPLHF. The J gene is TRBJ1-6, the V gene TRBV7-2; tentatively, D is TRBD1 (5 bases). With 7 bases removed from V and 7 bases from J, the gap between germline ends came to 17 bases. Germline CDR1 is SGHTA and CDR2 is FQGNSA. The CDR3 length is 15 residues.

A single count supports this clone. The chain is built from TRBV7-2 and TRBJ2-5, with TRBD2 as a possible D gene (5 bases). Germline CDR1 SGHTA, CDR2 FQGNSA. V was pared by 7 bases and J by 0 bases, with 12 bases between. The CDR3 covers 14 residues. The CDR3 reads CASTLFGDQETQYF. The CDR3 DNA reads TGTGCCAGCACCCTGTTCGGGGACCAAGAGACCCAGTACTTC.

In the case of this clone: At the DNA level, this CDR3 is encoded by other sequences in the same sample as well. The gene calls are TRBV29-1 and TRBJ1-1, with D possibly being TRBD1 (5 bases). Germline V gives CDR1 SQVTM, CDR2 ANQGSEA. The CDR3 contains 12 residues. The germline V and J ends were trimmed by 5 bases and 1 base, with 8 bases remaining between them. This CDR3 reads CSVWGGNTEAFF. The CDR3 DNA reads TGCAGCGTTTGGGGGGGGAACACTGAAGCTTTCTTT.